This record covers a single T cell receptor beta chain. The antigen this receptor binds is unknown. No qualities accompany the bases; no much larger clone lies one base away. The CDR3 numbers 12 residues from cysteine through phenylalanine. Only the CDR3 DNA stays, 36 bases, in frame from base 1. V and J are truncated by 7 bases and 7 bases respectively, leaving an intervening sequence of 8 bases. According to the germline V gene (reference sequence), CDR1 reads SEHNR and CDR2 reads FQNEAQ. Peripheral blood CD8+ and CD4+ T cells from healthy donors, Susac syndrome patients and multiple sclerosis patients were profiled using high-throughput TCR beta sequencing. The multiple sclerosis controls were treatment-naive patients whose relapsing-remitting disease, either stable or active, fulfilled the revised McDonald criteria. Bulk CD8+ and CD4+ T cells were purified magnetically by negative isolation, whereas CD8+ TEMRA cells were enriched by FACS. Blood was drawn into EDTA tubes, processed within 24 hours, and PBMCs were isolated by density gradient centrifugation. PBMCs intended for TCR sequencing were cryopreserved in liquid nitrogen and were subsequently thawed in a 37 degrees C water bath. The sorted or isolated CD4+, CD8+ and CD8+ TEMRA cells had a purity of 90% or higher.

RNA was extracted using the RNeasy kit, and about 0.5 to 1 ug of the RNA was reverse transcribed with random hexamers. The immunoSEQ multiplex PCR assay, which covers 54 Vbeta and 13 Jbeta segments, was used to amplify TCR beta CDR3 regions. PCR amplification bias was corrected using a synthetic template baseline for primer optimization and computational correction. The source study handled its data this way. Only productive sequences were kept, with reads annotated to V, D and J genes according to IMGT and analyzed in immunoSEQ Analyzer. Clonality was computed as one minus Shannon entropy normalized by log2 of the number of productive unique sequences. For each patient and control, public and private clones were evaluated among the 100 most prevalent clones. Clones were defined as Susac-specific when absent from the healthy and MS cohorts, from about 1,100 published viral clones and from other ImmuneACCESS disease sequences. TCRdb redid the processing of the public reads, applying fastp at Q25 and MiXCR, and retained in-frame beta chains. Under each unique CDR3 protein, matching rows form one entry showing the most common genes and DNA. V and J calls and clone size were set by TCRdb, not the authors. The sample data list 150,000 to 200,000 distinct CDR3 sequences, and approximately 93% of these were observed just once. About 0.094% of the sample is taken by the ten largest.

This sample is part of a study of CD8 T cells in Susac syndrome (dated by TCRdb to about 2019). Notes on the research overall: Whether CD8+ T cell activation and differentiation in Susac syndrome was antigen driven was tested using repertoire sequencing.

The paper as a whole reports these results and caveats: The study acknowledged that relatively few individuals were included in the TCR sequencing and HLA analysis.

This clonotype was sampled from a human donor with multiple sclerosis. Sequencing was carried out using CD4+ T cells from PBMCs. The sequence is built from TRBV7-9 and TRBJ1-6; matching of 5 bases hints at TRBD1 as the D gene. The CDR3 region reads CASTRENSPLHF. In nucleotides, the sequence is TGTGCCAGCACCAGGGAAAATTCACCCCTCCACTTT.